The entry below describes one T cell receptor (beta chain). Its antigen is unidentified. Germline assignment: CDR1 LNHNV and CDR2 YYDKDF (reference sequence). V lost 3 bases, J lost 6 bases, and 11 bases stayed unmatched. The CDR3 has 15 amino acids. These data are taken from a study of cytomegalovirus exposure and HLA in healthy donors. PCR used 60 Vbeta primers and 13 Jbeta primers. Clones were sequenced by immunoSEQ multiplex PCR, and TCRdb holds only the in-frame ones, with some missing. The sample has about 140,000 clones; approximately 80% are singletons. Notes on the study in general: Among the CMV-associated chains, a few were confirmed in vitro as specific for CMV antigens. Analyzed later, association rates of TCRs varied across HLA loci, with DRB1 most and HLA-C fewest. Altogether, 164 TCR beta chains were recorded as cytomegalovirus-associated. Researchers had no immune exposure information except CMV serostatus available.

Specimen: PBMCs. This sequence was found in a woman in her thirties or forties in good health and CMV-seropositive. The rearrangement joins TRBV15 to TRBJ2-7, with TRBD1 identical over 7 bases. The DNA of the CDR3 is TGTGCCACCAGCAGGACGGAGTTGACAGGGAGCGAGCAGTACTTC. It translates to CATSRTELTGSEQYF.